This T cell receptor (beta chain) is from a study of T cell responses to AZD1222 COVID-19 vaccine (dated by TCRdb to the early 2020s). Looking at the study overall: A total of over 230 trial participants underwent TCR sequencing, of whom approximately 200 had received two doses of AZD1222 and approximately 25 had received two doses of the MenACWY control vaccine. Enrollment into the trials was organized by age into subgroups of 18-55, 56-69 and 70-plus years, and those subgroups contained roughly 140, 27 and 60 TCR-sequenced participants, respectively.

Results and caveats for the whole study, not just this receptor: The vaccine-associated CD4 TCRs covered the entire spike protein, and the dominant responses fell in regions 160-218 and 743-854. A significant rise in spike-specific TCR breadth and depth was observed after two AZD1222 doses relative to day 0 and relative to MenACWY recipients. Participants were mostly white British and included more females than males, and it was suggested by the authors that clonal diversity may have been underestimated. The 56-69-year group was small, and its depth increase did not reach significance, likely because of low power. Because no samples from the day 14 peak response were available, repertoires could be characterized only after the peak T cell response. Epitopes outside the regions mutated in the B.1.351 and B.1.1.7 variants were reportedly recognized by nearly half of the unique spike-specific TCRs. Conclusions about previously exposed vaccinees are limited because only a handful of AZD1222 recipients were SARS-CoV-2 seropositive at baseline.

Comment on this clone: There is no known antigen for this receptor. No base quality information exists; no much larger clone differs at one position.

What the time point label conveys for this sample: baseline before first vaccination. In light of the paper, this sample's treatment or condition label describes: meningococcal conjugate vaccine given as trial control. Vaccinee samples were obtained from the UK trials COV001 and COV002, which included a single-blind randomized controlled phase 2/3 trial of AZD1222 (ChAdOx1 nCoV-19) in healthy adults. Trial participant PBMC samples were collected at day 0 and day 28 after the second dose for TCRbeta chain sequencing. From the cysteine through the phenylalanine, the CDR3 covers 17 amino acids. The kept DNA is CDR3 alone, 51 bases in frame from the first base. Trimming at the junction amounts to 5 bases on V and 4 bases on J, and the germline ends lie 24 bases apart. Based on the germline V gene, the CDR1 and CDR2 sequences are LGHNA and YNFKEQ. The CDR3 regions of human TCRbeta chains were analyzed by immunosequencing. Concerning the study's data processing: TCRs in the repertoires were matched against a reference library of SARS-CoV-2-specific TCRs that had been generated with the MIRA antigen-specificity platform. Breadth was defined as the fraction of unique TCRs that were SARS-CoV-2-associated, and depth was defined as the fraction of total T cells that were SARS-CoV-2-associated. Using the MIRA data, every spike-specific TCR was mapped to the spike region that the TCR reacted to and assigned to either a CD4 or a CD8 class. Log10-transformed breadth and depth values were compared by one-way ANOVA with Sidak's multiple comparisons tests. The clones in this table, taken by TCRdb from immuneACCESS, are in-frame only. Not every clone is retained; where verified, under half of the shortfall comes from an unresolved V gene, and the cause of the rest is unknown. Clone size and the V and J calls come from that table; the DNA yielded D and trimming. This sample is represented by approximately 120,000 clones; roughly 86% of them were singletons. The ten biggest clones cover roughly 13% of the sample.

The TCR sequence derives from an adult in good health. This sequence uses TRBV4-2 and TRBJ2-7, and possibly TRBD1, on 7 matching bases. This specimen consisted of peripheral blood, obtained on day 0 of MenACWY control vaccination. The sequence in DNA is TGTGCCAGCAGCACCCCGGGCGGGACAGCGGTATCTTACGAGCAGTACTTC. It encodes CASSTPGGTAVSYEQYF.